The 19 T cell receptor beta chains listed next were all sequenced from one sample in a study of cytomegalovirus exposure and HLA in healthy donors. Both 60 Vbeta primers and 13 Jbeta primers went into the PCR. Clones were read by immunoSEQ multiplex PCR, and TCRdb kept only the in-frame ones, dropping some. The data show fewer than 100,000 clones, about three quarters seen once. The sample was PBMCs. The receptors derive from a male donor in good health and CMV-seropositive.

This clone is a singleton in its sample. V gene TRBV4-3 combines with J gene TRBJ2-3, with 7 bases that match TRBD2. V lost 2 bases and J lost 8; bases outside the gene matches: 10. The CDR3 sequence is 15 residues long. Germline V gives CDR1 LGHNA, CDR2 YSLEER. This chain's CDR3 is CASSQFIGGSSTQYF. The CDR3 nucleotides are TGCGCCAGCAGCCAATTTATCGGCGGGAGTTCTACGCAGTATTTT.

The V gene is TRBV2, the J gene TRBJ2-4; no reliable D call. The V end was cut by 1 base, the J end by 0 bases, with 4 bases between. This CDR3 is 14 amino acids long. Germline assignment: CDR1 SNHLY and CDR2 FYNNEI. The CDR3 bases are TGTGCCAGCAGTGAAGGTAGAGCCAAAAACATTCAGTACTTC. Translated, it gives CASSEGRAKNIQYF.

This chain links TRBV7-9 with TRBJ2-3; 7 nucleotides align to TRBD2. From germline, CDR1 is SEHNR and CDR2 FQNEAQ (reference sequence). The CDR3 runs 15 residues. V gave up 5 bases and J gave up 0 bases; unmatched junction bases: 5. This CDR3 is CASSPAGSSTDTQYF. CDR3 sequence (DNA): TGTGCCAGCAGCCCAGCGGGAAGTAGCACAGATACGCAGTATTTT. Combining the CDR3 with reference TRBV7-9 and TRBJ2-3 gives the whole variable domain DTGVSQNPRHKITKRGQNVTFRCDPISEHNRLYWYRQTLGQGPEFLTYFQNEAQLEKSRLLSDRFSAERPKGSFSTLEIQRTEQGDSAMYLCASSPAGSSTDTQYFGPGTRLTVL.

The rearrangement links TRBV6-5 to TRBJ2-1, with D hard to call. CDR1 and CDR2 (germline): MNHEY, SVGAGI. The CDR3 sequence is 11 residues long. Trimming cost V 8 bases and J 7 bases, with 9 bases left between them. The CDR3 DNA sequence: TGTGCCAGCCATGGGCCTAATGAGCAGTTCTTC. Its protein is CASHGPNEQFF.

The chain employs TRBV5-4 and TRBJ2-3, with 12 bases fitting TRBD2. The CDR3 is 17 residues long. The germline gives CDR1 SGHNT, CDR2 YYREEE (reference sequence). Trimming took 4 bases from V and 4 from J; bases not matched to a gene: 10. The CDR3: CASSGGLAGGRADTQYF. The CDR3 DNA reads TGTGCCAGCAGCGGAGGCCTAGCGGGAGGGAGAGCAGATACGCAGTATTTT.

The chain recombines TRBV13 with TRBJ2-5; possible D gene TRBD2, 7 bases. Germline CDR1 PRHDT, CDR2 FYEKMQ (reference sequence). CDR3 length equals 14 residues. Trimming removed 5 bases from V and 1 base from J, with 11 bases in between. Here the CDR3 DNA reads TGTGCCAGCAGCCAGAGGGGGGGCCAAGAGACCCAGTACTTC. It encodes CASSQRGGQETQYF.

The V and J genes are TRBV19 and TRBJ1-2, with unresolved D. This CDR3 spans 15 amino acids. Germline V gives CDR1 LNHDA, CDR2 SQIVND (reference sequence). Trimming removed 4 bases from V and 0 bases from J, with 12 bases in between. The CDR3: CASSNRGTTNYGYTF. CDR3 coding DNA: TGTGCCAGTAGTAACCGGGGAACCACTAACTATGGCTACACCTTC.

The chain recombines TRBV2 with TRBJ2-1, with D possibly TRBD1 on 6 matching bases. The length of the CDR3 is 15 residues. The germline CDR1 and CDR2 sequences are SNHLY and FYNNEI. Trimming took 6 bases from V and 2 from J, leaving 14 bases between them. The CDR3 nucleotides are TGTGCCAGCAGGGGACATTCCATGCCCTACAATGAGCAGTTCTTC. Amino acid sequence: CASRGHSMPYNEQFF.

This rearrangement joins TRBV4-1 to TRBJ2-1, with 9 bases that match TRBD2. The CDR3 extends over 16 amino acids. J lost 0 bases, V lost 0 bases, and 0 bases had no gene match. Per the germline V gene, CDR1 is MGHRA and CDR2 is YSYEKL. This chain's CDR3 is CASSQEAGGSYNEQFF. CDR3 sequence (DNA): TGCGCCAGCAGCCAAGAAGCGGGAGGCTCCTACAATGAGCAGTTCTTC.

The V call is TRBV28, the J call TRBJ2-3, with D possibly being TRBD2 (5 bases). In germline, CDR1 is MDHEN, CDR2 SYDVKM. The CDR3 contains 19 residues. V lost 5 bases and J lost 3, with 27 bases in between. The CDR3 region is CASSPPINIWGVVTDTQYF. DNA of the CDR3: TGTGCCAGCAGTCCGCCAATTAATATATGGGGAGTGGTGACAGATACGCAGTATTTT. Using reference TRBV28 and TRBJ2-3 for the parts outside the CDR3, the full variable domain is DVKVTQSSRYLVKRTGEKVFLECVQDMDHENMFWYRQDPGLGLRLIYFSYDVKMKEKGDIPEGYSVSREKKERFSLILESASTNQTSMYLCASSPPINIWGVVTDTQYFGPGTRLTVL.

The chain has TRBV27 and TRBJ2-2; the D is unclear. The CDR3 spans 13 residues. Germline V gene sequence: CDR1 MNHEY, CDR2 SMNVEV (reference sequence). V dropped 5 bases and J dropped 5 bases, with 9 bases sitting between them. CDR3 DNA sequence: TGTGCCAGCAGTCCTACTGCGACCGGGGAGCTGTTTTTT. Residues: CASSPTATGELFF.

The J gene is TRBJ2-1, the V gene TRBV29-1; a weak D match, TRBD2 (5 bases). This CDR3 comprises 14 residues. The V end was cut by 6 bases, the J end by 4 bases, with 16 bases between. The V gene's germline CDR1 is SQVTM and CDR2 ANQGSEA. The CDR3 DNA reads TGCAGCGTGGGGAGTTTAGCGTTTTACAATGAGCAGTTCTTC. It encodes CSVGSLAFYNEQFF.

This clone has just one count. The V and J genes are TRBV18 and TRBJ1-4, with D possibly matching TRBD1 (6 bases). Germline assignment: CDR1 KGHSH and CDR2 LQKENI. V lost 1 base to trimming and J lost 1 base, with 10 bases between them. This CDR3 is 16 amino acids long. The CDR3 is CASSPRPDRTNEKLFF. CDR3 nucleotide sequence: TGTGCCAGCTCACCACGCCCGGACAGAACTAATGAAAAACTGTTTTTT.

V and J are TRBV2 and TRBJ2-3, with D possibly matching TRBD2 (6 bases). The CDR3 extends over 16 amino acids. CDR1 is SNHLY, CDR2 FYNNEI, per germline. The V gene lost 6 bases and the J gene lost 5 bases, with 21 bases spanning the gap. The CDR3 spells CASRVPGAPLGDTQYF. CDR3 sequence (DNA): TGTGCCAGCAGGGTCCCGGGAGCGCCCCTTGGAGATACGCAGTATTTT.

The genes are TRBV11-2 and TRBJ2-7, with 8 bases identical to TRBD1. The germline V gene has CDR1 SGHAT and CDR2 FQNNGV. J gave up 4 bases and V 5 bases, and 7 bases lay outside the gene matches. The length of the CDR3 is 14 residues. As DNA, the CDR3 is TGTGCCAGCAGCCGGACAGGGAACAAGTACGAGCAGTACTTC. Translated: CASSRTGNKYEQYF.

The chain links TRBV19 to TRBJ2-5; 8 bases agree with TRBD2. V lost 4 bases, J lost 1 base, and 8 bases stayed unmatched. This CDR3 contains 16 residues. In germline, CDR1 is LNHDA, CDR2 SQIVND (reference sequence). The CDR3 spells CASSTGGTRGQETQYF. CDR3 DNA sequence: TGTGCCAGTAGTACCGGCGGGACTAGAGGCCAAGAGACCCAGTACTTC.

This clone appeared a few times. The rearrangement links TRBV29-1 to TRBJ2-2; 10 bases match TRBD1. Per germline, CDR1 SQVTM and CDR2 ANQGSEA. The CDR3 length is 15 residues. V trimming: 7 bases; J trimming: 3 bases; junction bases outside the gene matches: 8. In DNA form, the CDR3 reads TGCAGCGGCAGAACCGGGACAGGGGACACCGGGGAGCTGTTTTTT. Amino acid sequence: CSGRTGTGDTGELFF.

This clone was observed a few times. The rearrangement uses TRBV9 and TRBJ2-1, with 9 bases lining up with TRBD2. The J segment lost 0 bases and the V segment lost 6 bases, leaving 1 base of the junction unmatched. The CDR3 runs 14 residues. From germline, CDR1 is SGDLS and CDR2 YYNGEE. This CDR3 is CASNSGSSYNEQFF. CDR3 sequence (DNA): TGTGCCAGCAATAGCGGGAGCTCCTACAATGAGCAGTTCTTC.

This clone was counted only a few times. This chain's CDR3 is CASSLTGGEQYF. The CDR3, as DNA: TGCGCCAGCAGCTTAACAGGGGGCGAGCAGTACTTC. This sequence joins TRBV4-1 and TRBJ2-7, with 8 positions matching TRBD1. CDR1 is MGHRA and CDR2 is YSYEKL in the germline V gene. CDR3 length equals 12 residues. Unmatched junction bases numbered 3, after V lost 5 bases and J lost 6 bases.